A single sample gave rise to the 11 T cell receptor beta chains below, sequenced in a study of high-grade serous ovarian cancer treatment subgroups. Sequencing used immunoSEQ multiplex PCR; TCRdb keeps in-frame clones, though not all of them. In the table there are approximately 40,000 clones, over 60% of which are singletons. Tumor samples were obtained before definitive surgery or chemotherapy. The sample was tumor tissue. The source of these receptors is a human donor with high-grade serous ovarian cancer.

This clone occurred a few times. The gene calls are TRBV14 and TRBJ1-3, with 8 nucleotides matching TRBD1. V shed 4 bases, J shed 7 bases, and the junction held 9 bases outside the gene matches. Germline CDR1 reads SGHDN; CDR2 reads FVKESK. This CDR3 is 15 amino acids long. Here the CDR3 DNA reads TGTGCCAGCAGCCCGCGACAGGGGTGTTGGAACACCATATATTTT. Translation: CASSPRQGCWNTIYF.

The chain links TRBV9 to TRBJ2-2; D not certain. CDR3 length: 16 amino acids. The germline V and J ends were trimmed by 0 bases and 1 base, with 10 bases remaining between them. Germline CDR1 SGDLS, CDR2 YYNGEE. In nucleotides, the CDR3 is TGTGCCAGCAGCGTAGCTCTTCCGCAGAACACCGGGGAGCTGTTTTTT. Protein product: CASSVALPQNTGELFF.

This clone was seen once. The chain links TRBV19 to TRBJ2-7; D might be TRBD1 (7 bases). The CDR3 is 16 amino acids. Germline lookup yields CDR1 LNHDA and CDR2 SQIVND (reference sequence). Trimming pared 3 bases from V and 2 bases from J, leaving 17 bases between. The CDR3: CASSIGWGDSAYEQYF. In DNA, the CDR3 is TGTGCCAGTAGTATTGGCTGGGGGGACAGTGCCTACGAGCAGTACTTC.

The count of this clone is one. This rearrangement joins TRBV11-2 to TRBJ2-1; D may be TRBD2 (5 bases). This CDR3 is built from 15 residues. CDR1 is SGHAT and CDR2 is FQNNGV in the germline V gene. The ends were cut back, 5 bases at V and 4 bases at J, with 15 bases in the middle. The CDR3 protein is CASSRGGAEYNEQFF. The CDR3 DNA sequence: TGTGCCAGCAGCCGAGGAGGAGCCGAGTACAATGAGCAGTTCTTC. The variable domain in full, completed from reference TRBV11-2 and TRBJ2-1, reads EAGVAQSPRYKIIEKRQSVAFWCNPISGHATLYWYQQILGQGPKLLIQFQNNGVVDDSQLPKDRFSAERLKGVDSTLKIQPAKLEDSAVYLCASSRGGAEYNEQFFGPGTRLTVL.

CDR3 DNA: TGTGCCAGCAGCTTTCCACAGAAAGAGACCCAGTACTTC. Translating gives CASSFPQKETQYF. This chain joins TRBV7-2 and TRBJ2-5; D remains ambiguous. The germline CDR1 and CDR2 sequences are SGHTA and FQGNSA. The CDR3 totals 13 residues. Trimming left V 3 bases short and J 3 bases short, with 8 bases between.

The rearrangement links TRBV19 to TRBJ1-1; D is undetermined. Germline V gives CDR1 LNHDA, CDR2 SQIVND (reference sequence). The CDR3 spans 13 residues. V was pared by 5 bases and J by 4 bases, with 11 bases between. CDR3 sequence reads: CASSFGPVTEAFF. Here the CDR3 DNA reads TGTGCCAGTAGTTTCGGACCGGTCACTGAAGCTTTCTTT.

The chain couples TRBV7-9 to TRBJ1-2; D gene uncertain. The germline V and J ends were trimmed by 3 bases and 2 bases, with 7 bases remaining between them. The CDR3 has 13 amino acids. Per germline, CDR1 SEHNR and CDR2 FQNEAQ (reference sequence). The chain's CDR3 is CASSFDANYGYTF. In nucleotides, the CDR3 is TGTGCCAGCAGCTTCGACGCAAACTATGGCTACACCTTC.

The chain employs TRBV7-2 and TRBJ2-1, with 10 bases aligning to TRBD2. From germline, CDR1 is SGHTA and CDR2 FQGNSA. V shed 2 bases, J shed 0 bases, and the junction held 7 bases outside the gene matches. The CDR3 consists of 18 residues. The CDR3 DNA reads TGTGCCAGCAGCTTAAGACTAGCGGGTAGCAACTCCTACAATGAGCAGTTCTTC. Its translation: CASSLRLAGSNSYNEQFF.

CDR3 protein: CASVPPGLAEGNEQFF. The CDR3 DNA reads as TGTGCCAGCGTACCACCGGGACTAGCGGAGGGTAATGAGCAGTTCTTC. The genes are TRBV7-8 and TRBJ2-1; 11 positions match TRBD2. Germline CDR1 reads SGHVS; CDR2 reads FQNEAQ. Losses at the gene ends were 8 bases for V and 7 bases for J; bases not matched to a gene: 13. The CDR3 contains 16 residues.

This sequence joins TRBV11-2 and TRBJ1-4; 8 nucleotides align to TRBD1. The CDR3 covers 15 residues. Looked up from germline, CDR1 is SGHAT and CDR2 is FQNNGV. The trim removed 5 bases at V and 4 bases at J, leaving 6 bases unmatched. The chain's CDR3 is CASSTRDRFNEKLFF. The CDR3 nucleotides are TGTGCCAGCAGCACCCGGGACAGGTTTAATGAAAAACTGTTTTTT.

The chain couples TRBV6-6 to TRBJ2-7; 8 nucleotides line up with TRBD1. In germline, CDR1 is MNHNY, CDR2 SVGAGI (reference sequence). The CDR3 spans 15 residues. Trimming at V came to 4 bases and at J to 5 bases, leaving 10 bases not matched to a gene. The CDR3 spells CASSLPGGLRDEQYF. The CDR3 DNA sequence: TGTGCCAGCAGTTTACCAGGGGGCCTCCGGGACGAGCAGTACTTC.